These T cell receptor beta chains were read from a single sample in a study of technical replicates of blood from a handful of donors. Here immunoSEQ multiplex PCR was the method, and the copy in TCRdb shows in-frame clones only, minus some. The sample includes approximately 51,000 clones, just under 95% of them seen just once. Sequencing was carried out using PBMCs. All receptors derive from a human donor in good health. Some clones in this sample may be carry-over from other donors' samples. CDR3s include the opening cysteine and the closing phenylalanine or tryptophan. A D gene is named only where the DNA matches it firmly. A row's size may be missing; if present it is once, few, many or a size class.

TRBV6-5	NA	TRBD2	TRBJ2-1	CASSYRGGSPYNEQFF	TGTGCCAGCAGTTACCGGGGGGGCTCTCCGTACAATGAGCAGTTCTTC
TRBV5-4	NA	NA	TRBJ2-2	CASSQGDRNTGELFF	TGTGCCAGCAGCCAAGGAGACAGAAACACCGGGGAGCTGTTTTTT
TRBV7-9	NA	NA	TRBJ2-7	CASSREFSYEQYF	TGTGCCAGCAGCCGGGAGTTCTCCTACGAGCAGTACTTC
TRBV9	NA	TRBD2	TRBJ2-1	CASSVELAGGYNEQFF	TGTGCCAGCAGCGTAGAGCTAGCGGGGGGCTACAATGAGCAGTTCTTC
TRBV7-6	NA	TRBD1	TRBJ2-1	CASSVGTGVENEQFF	TGTGCCAGCAGCGTCGGGACAGGGGTTGAAAATGAGCAGTTCTTC
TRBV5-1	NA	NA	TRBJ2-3	CASSLANTQYF	TGCGCCAGCAGCTTGGCCAATACGCAGTATTTT
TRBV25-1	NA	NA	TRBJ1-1	CASSKGSGVNTEAFF	TGTGCCAGCAGTAAAGGTTCGGGAGTGAACACTGAAGCTTTCTTT
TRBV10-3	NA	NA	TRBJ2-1	CAISASSSSYNEQFF	TGTGCCATCAGTGCTAGCTCTAGCTCCTACAATGAGCAGTTCTTC
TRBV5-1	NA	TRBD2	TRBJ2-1	CASSFGTSGAHNEQFF	TGCGCCAGCAGCTTCGGGACTAGCGGGGCCCACAATGAGCAGTTCTTC
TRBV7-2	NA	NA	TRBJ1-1	CASSSPGSRRTEAFF	TGTGCCAGCAGCTCTCCGGGCTCCAGGAGGACTGAAGCTTTCTTT
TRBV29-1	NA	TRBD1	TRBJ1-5	CSVATGASNQPQHF	TGCAGCGTTGCCACAGGGGCCAGCAATCAGCCCCAGCATTTT
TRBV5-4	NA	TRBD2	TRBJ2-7	CASSPGLAGVEQYF	TGTGCCAGCAGCCCGGGACTAGCGGGGGTCGAGCAGTACTTC
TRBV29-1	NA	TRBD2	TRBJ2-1	CSVEARERGGPEQFF	TGCAGCGTTGAAGCTCGGGAGCGGGGGGGCCCTGAGCAGTTCTTC
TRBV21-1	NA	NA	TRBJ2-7	CASSKGTGGGGRAGEQYF	TGTGCCAGCAGCAAAGGGACAGGGGGCGGCGGGAGGGCCGGCGAGCAGTACTTC
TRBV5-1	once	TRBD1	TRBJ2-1	CASSLFQGADEQFF	TGCGCCAGCAGCTTGTTCCAGGGGGCGGATGAGCAGTTCTTC
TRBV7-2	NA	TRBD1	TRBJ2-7	CASSAAGDRFYEQYF	TGTGCCAGCAGCGCGGCCGGGGACAGGTTCTACGAGCAGTACTTC
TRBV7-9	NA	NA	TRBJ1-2	CASSLANRDGYTF	TGTGCCAGCAGCTTAGCCAACAGGGATGGCTACACCTTC
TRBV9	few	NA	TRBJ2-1	CASMVRAGPSSYNEQFF	TGTGCCAGCATGGTGAGAGCGGGCCCGAGCTCCTACAATGAGCAGTTCTTC